This T cell receptor (beta chain) was recorded in a study of T cell clonotyping in hematopoietic cell transplantation. Profiling relied on immunoSEQ multiplex PCR, and the TCRdb table lists in-frame clones only, not all of them. This sample has about 8,000 clones, with roughly 79% found just once. V was trimmed by 3 bases and J by 0 bases, leaving 9 bases between them. The germline CDR1 and CDR2 sequences are MNHEY and SMNVEV (reference sequence). The CDR3 covers 15 residues. Regarding this clone: Its cognate antigen is unknown.

Study-level points and caveats: Few recipient clonotypes overlapped donors; over 97% were de novo at given depth. CD4 and CD8 repertoire contributions could not be separated without sorting. Graft donor and pretransplant recipient Inverse Simpson Index values predicted broader posttransplant TCR diversity.

The genes are TRBV27 and TRBJ1-3; D perhaps matches TRBD1 (5 bases). This receptor was identified in a female patient in her fifties or sixties who had an allogeneic stem cell transplant from an unrelated donor, so the T cells may come from the graft donor. Some clones in this sample may be carry-over from other donors' samples. The material sequenced was peripheral blood mononuclear cells, taken 180 days after allogeneic stem cell transplant. CDR3 loop: CASSFRGGSGNTIYF. The CDR3 nucleotides read TGTGCCAGCAGTTTTCGGGGGGGCTCTGGAAACACCATATATTTT.